These 9 T cell receptor beta chains originate from one sample sequenced in a study of cytomegalovirus exposure and HLA in healthy donors. Amplification used 60 Vbeta primers and 13 Jbeta primers. Data came from immunoSEQ multiplex PCR; TCRdb stores just in-frame clones and leaves some out. The data contain roughly 200,000 clones, approximately 80% of them singletons. The sample consisted of PBMCs. Source of these receptors: a boy younger than 10 in good health and CMV-seronegative.

This clone was seen only a few times. The rearrangement joins TRBV2 to TRBJ1-5; D uncertain. The germline V and J ends were trimmed by 0 bases and 0 bases, with 3 bases remaining between them. The CDR3 length is 14 residues. Germline loops: CDR1 SNHLY, CDR2 FYNNEI. The CDR3 reads CASSEALSNQPQHF. As DNA, the CDR3 is TGTGCCAGCAGTGAAGCACTTAGCAATCAGCCCCAGCATTTT.

The gene calls are TRBV5-1 and TRBJ1-6, with a possible D match to TRBD1 (6 bases). Germline values: CDR1 SGHRS, CDR2 YFSETQ. The V end was cut by 1 base, the J end by 5 bases, with 10 bases between. The CDR3 spans 15 residues. The CDR3 DNA reads TGCGCCAGCAGCTTGTCACAGGGTGATAATTCACCCCTCCACTTT. Encoded protein: CASSLSQGDNSPLHF. Looking up the rest from reference TRBV5-1 and TRBJ1-6 gives the full variable domain: KAGVTQTPRYLIKTRGQQVTLSCSPISGHRSVSWYQQTPGQGLQFLFEYFSETQRNKGNFPGRFSGRQFSNSRSEMNVSTLELGDSALYLCASSLSQGDNSPLHFGNGTRLTVT.

On this clone itself: The junction differs from germline at one of its ends, possibly a read error. The chain couples TRBV30 to TRBJ2-1, with 10 bases aligning to TRBD2. Germline-derived CDR1 and CDR2 are GTSNPN and SVGIG (reference sequence). The CDR3 has 16 residues. CDR3 in DNA: TGTGCCCGGAGTGTAAGCCTAGCGGGAGTTGGCAATGAGCAGTTCTTC. It translates to CARSVSLAGVGNEQFF.

This chain links TRBV30 with TRBJ2-7; D possibly corresponds to TRBD2 (7 bases). V dropped 2 bases and J dropped 7 bases, with 12 bases sitting between them. The CDR3 covers 12 residues. The V gene's germline CDR1 is GTSNPN and CDR2 SVGIG (reference sequence). CDR3 region: CAWSRGAGEQYF. The CDR3 region has the DNA TGTGCCTGGAGTCGGGGGGCAGGGGAGCAGTACTTC.

A note on this clone: The identical CDR3 is also encoded by other nucleotide sequences in the sample. The chain has TRBV30 and TRBJ2-7; D not certain. The CDR3 loop spans 11 amino acids. The V gene's germline CDR1 is GTSNPN and CDR2 SVGIG (reference sequence). The V end lost 5 bases, the J end lost 4 bases, and 9 bases lay between the germline ends. This CDR3 is CAWGTGYEQYF. DNA of the CDR3: TGTGCCTGGGGAACCGGGTACGAGCAGTACTTC.

This clone was picked up a small number of times. V gene TRBV27 combines with J gene TRBJ2-1; 7 nucleotides line up with TRBD2. This CDR3 has 14 residues. Germline V gene data show CDR1 as MNHEY and CDR2 as SMNVEV (reference sequence). Trimming at V came to 6 bases and at J to 0 bases, leaving 2 bases not matched to a gene. The CDR3 protein is CASSSGGSYNEQFF. DNA of the CDR3: TGTGCCAGCAGCTCGGGAGGCTCCTACAATGAGCAGTTCTTC.

V gene TRBV14 combines with J gene TRBJ1-2; TRBD1 matches at 7 bases. V lost 1 base, J lost 4 bases, and 6 bases stayed unmatched. The length of the CDR3 is 15 residues. Germline V gene data show CDR1 as SGHDN and CDR2 as FVKESK. The CDR3 loop reads CASSQGTGAFYGYTF. CDR3 sequence (DNA): TGTGCCAGCAGCCAAGGTACAGGGGCCTTCTATGGCTACACCTTC. Full variable domain (missing parts from reference TRBV14 and TRBJ1-2): EAGVTQFPSHSVIEKGQTVTLRCDPISGHDNLYWYRRVMGKEIKFLLHFVKESKQDESGMPNNRFLAERTGGTYSTLKVQPAELEDSGVYFCASSQGTGAFYGYTFGSGTRLTVV.

The genes are TRBV7-9 and TRBJ2-5, with 8 bases fitting TRBD1. The CDR3 loop spans 14 amino acids. The ends lost 5 bases at V and 5 bases at J; junction bases unmatched: 7. The germline V gene has CDR1 SEHNR and CDR2 FQNEAQ (reference sequence). DNA of the CDR3: TGTGCCAGCAGCCCTCAGGGGGCGCGGGAGACCCAGTACTTC. This encodes CASSPQGARETQYF.

V gene TRBV4-2 combines with J gene TRBJ2-7; D not certain. CDR3 size: 15 residues. Trimming pared 0 bases from V and 3 bases from J, leaving 12 bases between. The germline V gene has CDR1 LGHNA and CDR2 YNFKEQ. The CDR3 sequence: CASSQDLGPVYEQYF. Here the CDR3 DNA reads TGTGCCAGCAGCCAAGATCTTGGGCCGGTCTACGAGCAGTACTTC.